This T cell receptor beta chain originates from a study of beta chain features in type 1 diabetes. Turning to the study itself: All samples together contributed around 98,000,000 sorted cells for examination. Study-wide results and caveats: Individuals with type 1 diabetes displayed fewer insertions and more deletions at VDJ junctions. Possibly, sequencing cDNA over-represented cells that had high TCR expression levels. PCR might favor shorter templates, but any such skew would affect patients and controls equally.

In germline, CDR1 is MNHEY, CDR2 SMNVEV (reference sequence). The junction had 6 bases not matched to a gene; V was cut back by 4 bases and J by 3 bases. CDR3 length: 15 amino acids. The isolated RNA, all of it, was reverse transcribed, so expressed TCRB transcripts were what got sequenced. TCRdb's copy holds only in-frame clones and misses some; the assay was immunoSEQ multiplex PCR. The top ten clones hold about 2% of a sample with about 150,000 clones, over 8.5% of them seen once. This clone was recorded a few times. Its matching antigen is unknown. The specimen sequenced was central memory CD4+ T cells from blood. The V and J genes are TRBV27 and TRBJ2-7; 10 nucleotides agree with TRBD1. The TCR comes from a man aged 18 to 30 in good health. The CDR3 nucleotides read TGTGCCAGCAGTTCCCAGACAGGGGGCCGCTACGAGCAGTACTTC. Translating it yields CASSSQTGGRYEQYF.